These 23 T cell receptor beta chains came from one sample sequenced in a study of OX40 agonist ivuxolimab in advanced cancers. Sequenced by immunoSEQ multiplex PCR; TCRdb stores in-frame clones only, minus some. Of about 9,700 clones listed, around four fifths are singletons. The sequenced sample was CD4+ or CD8+ T cells sorted from blood, obtained in a trial of the OX40 agonist ivuxolimab. The receptors come from an adult with an advanced solid tumor such as melanoma, head and neck, liver or kidney cancer.

By its share, this clone is large (0.1 to 1%). This sequence joins TRBV4-2 and TRBJ2-1; D could derive from TRBD1 or TRBD2 (5 bases each). From germline, CDR1 is LGHNA and CDR2 YNFKEQ. The V end was cut by 0 bases, the J end by 8 bases, with 14 bases between. The CDR3 loop spans 15 amino acids. The CDR3 region is CASSQDNGASYEQFF. CDR3 DNA: TGTGCCAGCAGCCAAGATAACGGGGCTAGCTATGAGCAGTTCTTC.

V is TRBV9 and J is TRBJ2-1; TRBD2 matches 10 bases. CDR1 SGDLS and CDR2 YYNGEE come from the germline V gene. V dropped 5 bases and J dropped 4; count of bases not matched to a gene: 3. This CDR3 contains 14 residues. In DNA form, the CDR3 reads TGTGCCAGCAGTGGGACTAGCGTTTACAATGAGCAGTTCTTC. Its translation: CASSGTSVYNEQFF.

DNA for the CDR3: TGTGCCTGGATTGCCGGCCAGCGATACACAGATACGCAGTATTTT. This sequence encodes CAWIAGQRYTDTQYF. The chain couples TRBV30 to TRBJ2-3; D not resolved. CDR1 GTSNPN and CDR2 SVGIG come from the germline V gene (reference sequence). Trimming shortened V by 4 bases and J by 2 bases, and 16 bases separated the two germline ends. The CDR3 spans 15 residues.

The chain is built from TRBV5-5 and TRBJ2-2; D remains ambiguous. Germline CDR1 and CDR2: SGHKS and YYEKEE (reference sequence). This CDR3 spans 15 amino acids. Trimming shortened V by 0 bases and J by 1 base, and 7 bases separated the two germline ends. The CDR3 spells CASSLAAMNTGELFF. The CDR3 region has the DNA TGTGCCAGCAGCTTGGCCGCAATGAACACCGGGGAGCTGTTTTTT.

The V call is TRBV27, the J call TRBJ2-3; D not resolved. Trimming took off 2 bases at V and 0 bases at J, with 9 bases between the two ends. The germline gives CDR1 MNHEY, CDR2 SMNVEV (reference sequence). CDR3 length: 15 residues. The CDR3 sequence: CASSLGGPSTDTQYF. The CDR3 DNA reads TGTGCCAGCAGTTTAGGCGGCCCTAGCACAGATACGCAGTATTTT.

To note about this clone: A read error may account for a junction end that differs from germline. CDR3 protein: CASSFGTAVSGANVLTF. The CDR3 DNA follows: TGTGCCAGCAGCTTTGGGACTGCTGTCTCTGGAGCCAACGTCCTGACTTTC. The chain combines TRBV7-8 with TRBJ2-6; possible D gene TRBD2, 6 bases. This CDR3 spans 17 amino acids. The germline V gene encodes CDR1 SGHVS and CDR2 FQNEAQ.

This clone was seen only a few times. V and J are TRBV28 and TRBJ2-5; weak D call: TRBD1 (5 bases). This CDR3 spans 13 amino acids. In germline, CDR1 is MDHEN, CDR2 SYDVKM. V lost 4 bases and J 5 bases, leaving 11 bases between the germline ends. The CDR3 sequence is CASSSQGAETQYF. The CDR3, as DNA: TGTGCCAGCAGTTCACAAGGGGCCGAGACCCAGTACTTC.

The chain carries TRBV6-4 and TRBJ2-1; D is unclear. The germline V gene has CDR1 MRHNA and CDR2 SNTAGT. The V end lost 3 bases, the J end lost 11 bases, and 14 bases lay between the germline ends. The CDR3 spans 13 residues. Here the CDR3 DNA reads TGTGCCAGCAGTGATTACGGGCTTGAGAAGCAGTTCTTC. Translating it yields CASSDYGLEKQFF.

The rearrangement joins TRBV27 to TRBJ1-4; the D gene is possibly TRBD1 (5 bases). Germline assignment: CDR1 MNHEY and CDR2 SMNVEV (reference sequence). Trimming stripped 6 bases from V and 5 bases from J, with 25 bases between. CDR3 length: 18 amino acids. The CDR3 DNA reads as TGTGCCAGCAGCCACCTCCCCGTTGGGGGAAGGGGCAATGAAAAACTGTTTTTT. It encodes CASSHLPVGGRGNEKLFF.

The rearrangement joins TRBV30 to TRBJ1-5; TRBD1 aligns across 7 bases. The germline V gene has CDR1 GTSNPN and CDR2 SVGIG (reference sequence). The CDR3 runs to 16 residues. J was trimmed by 0 bases and V by 5 bases; bases with no gene match: 10. The CDR3 DNA reads as TGTGCCTGGCCAGACAGGGCGGGGTATAGCAATCAGCCCCAGCATTTT. Its protein product is CAWPDRAGYSNQPQHF.

The V and J genes are TRBV19 and TRBJ2-1, with TRBD2 matching over 7 bases. In germline, CDR1 is LNHDA, CDR2 SQIVND (reference sequence). Germline trimming cut 7 bases from V and 3 bases from J; bases unmatched to any gene: 15. The CDR3 has 17 amino acids. The CDR3 coding sequence is TGTGCCAGTACCCGATACCGGAGGGAGGGCCTCTACAATGAGCAGTTCTTC. As protein: CASTRYRREGLYNEQFF.

This clone came up a few times. The V gene is TRBV9, the J gene TRBJ2-1; 13 bases agree with TRBD2. The junction had 3 bases not matched to a gene; V was cut back by 3 bases and J by 6 bases. The CDR3 loop spans 15 amino acids. Germline lookup yields CDR1 SGDLS and CDR2 YYNGEE. The chain's CDR3 is CASSARLAGGNEQFF. Here the CDR3 DNA reads TGTGCCAGCAGCGCCCGACTAGCGGGAGGCAATGAGCAGTTCTTC. The variable domain in full, completed from reference TRBV9 and TRBJ2-1, reads DSGVTQTPKHLITATGQRVTLRCSPRSGDLSVYWYQQSLDQGLQFLIQYYNGEERAKGNILERFSAQQFPDLHSELNLSSLELGDSALYFCASSARLAGGNEQFFGPGTRLTVL.

This clone is medium-sized (0.01 to 0.1%) in the sample. The DNA for the CDR3 is TGCAGCGTTGATTCGGGACAGGGGGACTATGGCTACACCTTC. This encodes CSVDSGQGDYGYTF. V gene TRBV29-1 combines with J gene TRBJ1-2; 11 bases align to TRBD1. Germline V lookup: CDR1 SQVTM, CDR2 ANQGSEA. The V and J ends lost 3 bases and 3 bases, in that order; junction bases with no gene match: 3. This CDR3 spans 14 amino acids.

This clone was recorded a few times. V usage is TRBV6-5 and J usage is TRBJ2-3, with a weak D call TRBD1 (6 bases). V dropped 5 bases and J dropped 2 bases, with 11 bases sitting between them. Germline CDR1 is MNHEY and CDR2 is SVGAGI. The CDR3 is made up of 14 amino acids. The CDR3 sequence: CASSQTGPTDTQYF. The CDR3, as DNA: TGTGCCAGCAGTCAGACAGGTCCCACAGATACGCAGTATTTT.

V is TRBV6-5 and J is TRBJ1-1; D gene unclear. The V gene lost 3 bases and the J gene lost 1 base, with 6 bases spanning the gap. Looked up from germline, CDR1 is MNHEY and CDR2 is SVGAGI. The CDR3 consists of 13 residues. The CDR3 nucleotides read TGTGCCAGCAGTTATACGGCGAACACTGAAGCTTTCTTT. This translates into CASSYTANTEAFF.

The chain recombines TRBV5-6 with TRBJ2-3; tentative D call: TRBD1 (6 bases). The V gene's germline CDR1 is SGHDT and CDR2 YYEEEE. Trimming took 3 bases from V and 0 from J, leaving 14 bases between them. CDR3 length: 16 amino acids. The DNA for the CDR3 is TGTGCCAGCAGCTCCGGGACACAACTCAGCACAGATACGCAGTATTTT. This sequence encodes CASSSGTQLSTDTQYF.

This clone was seen a single time. The chain uses TRBV5-6 and TRBJ2-1; D unresolved. CDR3 length: 12 amino acids. CDR1 is SGHDT and CDR2 is YYEEEE in the germline V gene. Trimming removed 0 bases at V and 12 bases at J, with 10 bases between. CDR3 residues: CASSLAKPPQFF. CDR3 bases: TGTGCCAGCAGCTTGGCAAAACCGCCGCAGTTCTTC.

The chain links TRBV11-2 to TRBJ2-3, with unresolved D. This CDR3 spans 14 amino acids. The ends were cut back, 3 bases at V and 1 base at J, with 8 bases in the middle. CDR1 and CDR2 (germline): SGHAT, FQNNGV. The CDR3 nucleotides are TGTGCCAGCAGCTTTGAATCGGGCACAGATACGCAGTATTTT. As protein: CASSFESGTDTQYF.

This clone is a singleton in its sample. The chain uses TRBV19 and TRBJ1-1; D remains ambiguous. CDR1 LNHDA and CDR2 SQIVND come from the germline V gene (reference sequence). The CDR3 length is 13 residues. V lost 3 bases to trimming and J lost 5 bases, with 10 bases between them. The CDR3, as DNA: TGTGCCAGTAGTATCGGCGGAGGTACTGAAGCTTTCTTT. Amino acids: CASSIGGGTEAFF.

A single count supports this clone. The rearrangement links TRBV4-1 to TRBJ2-7, with 10 bases lining up with TRBD1. CDR1 MGHRA and CDR2 YSYEKL come from the germline V gene. Trimming at V came to 1 base and at J to 7 bases, leaving 7 bases not matched to a gene. This CDR3 is 15 amino acids long. The DNA of the CDR3 is TGCGCCAGCAGCCAAGGGACAGGGGGGCCAGGAGAGCAGTACTTC. Its protein product is CASSQGTGGPGEQYF.

This chain's CDR3 is CASSVAGTKGGEQYF. CDR3 bases: TGTGCCAGCAGCGTAGCCGGGACCAAAGGGGGCGAGCAGTACTTC. The gene calls are TRBV9 and TRBJ2-7; weak D call: TRBD1 (6 bases). CDR3 size: 15 residues. The V end lost 0 bases, the J end lost 6 bases, and 16 bases lay between the germline ends. Germline loops: CDR1 SGDLS, CDR2 YYNGEE.

The rearrangement uses TRBV29-1 and TRBJ1-1; D is undetermined. Germline V lookup: CDR1 SQVTM, CDR2 ANQGSEA. The CDR3 extends over 12 amino acids. V was cut by 7 bases and J by 1 base, with 10 bases left in between. The CDR3 region has the DNA TGCAGCGCCTCAGAGGGGAACACTGAAGCTTTCTTT. Its protein product is CSASEGNTEAFF. The full variable domain, its missing parts supplied by reference TRBV29-1 and TRBJ1-1, is SAVISQKPSRDICQRGTSLTIQCQVDSQVTMMFWYRQQPGQSLTLIATANQGSEATYESGFVIDKFPISRPNLTFSTLTVSNMSPEDSSIYLCSASEGNTEAFFGQGTRLTVV.

This chain uses TRBV29-1 with TRBJ1-1, with TRBD1 as a possible D gene (5 bases). CDR3 size: 12 residues. The V end lost 5 bases, the J end lost 3 bases, and 10 bases lay between the germline ends. The V gene's germline CDR1 is SQVTM and CDR2 ANQGSEA. CDR3 sequence (DNA): TGCAGCGTTCCAGGGTTTTACACTGAAGCTTTCTTT. Amino acids: CSVPGFYTEAFF. The full variable domain, rest sourced from reference TRBV29-1 and TRBJ1-1, is SAVISQKPSRDICQRGTSLTIQCQVDSQVTMMFWYRQQPGQSLTLIATANQGSEATYESGFVIDKFPISRPNLTFSTLTVSNMSPEDSSIYLCSVPGFYTEAFFGQGTRLTVV.